The 28 T cell receptor beta chains reported below all come from one sample, sequenced in a study of identical twins. Each CDR3 protein is one row after TCRdb ran MiXCR on the 5' RACE reads. The sample has 1,800,000 or so distinct CDR3 sequences; 32% are singletons. The sample was cord blood. The receptors stem from a newborn girl in good health.

This chain uses TRBV25-1 with TRBJ1-1, with 8 nucleotides matching TRBD1. V dropped 1 base and J dropped 0; count of bases not matched to a gene: 4. This CDR3 spans 16 amino acids. Germline values: CDR1 MGHDK, CDR2 SYGVNS. Here the CDR3 DNA reads TGTGCCAGCAGTGAATCCACAGGGGGGGTGAACACTGAAGCTTTCTTT. Translating it yields CASSESTGGVNTEAFF.

This clonotype was seen a few times. This chain uses TRBV29-1 with TRBJ1-5; D is undetermined. V was shortened by 4 bases and J by 4 bases, with 11 bases between the two germline ends. The CDR3 loop spans 13 amino acids. Germline V gene sequence: CDR1 SQVTM, CDR2 ANQGSEA. The CDR3 region has the DNA TGCAGCGTTGTGGGTGGTACTAATCAGCCCCAGCATTTT. The encoded protein is CSVVGGTNQPQHF.

The rearrangement uses TRBV3-1 and TRBJ1-5, with 8 bases lining up with TRBD1. J gave up 3 bases and V 3 bases, and 4 bases lay outside the gene matches. The CDR3 extends over 15 amino acids. Germline values: CDR1 LGHDT, CDR2 YNNKEL (reference sequence). The CDR3 reads CASSQSGGLNQPQHF. As DNA, the CDR3 is TGTGCCAGCAGCCAGTCAGGGGGCCTCAATCAGCCCCAGCATTTT. The variable domain in full, with the rest retrieved from reference TRBV3-1 and TRBJ1-5, is DTAVSQTPKYLVTQMGNDKSIKCEQNLGHDTMYWYKQDSKKFLKIMFSYNNKELIINETVPNRFSPKSPDKAHLNLHINSLELGDSAVYFCASSQSGGLNQPQHFGDGTRLSIL.

The chain employs TRBV10-3 and TRBJ1-4, with 8 bases fitting TRBD1. The trim removed 6 bases at V and 5 bases at J, leaving 8 bases unmatched. The CDR3 spans 15 residues. Germline loops: CDR1 ENHRY, CDR2 SYGVKD. CDR3 sequence: CAISPETGGNEKLFF. CDR3 DNA sequence: TGTGCCATCAGCCCCGAAACAGGGGGGAATGAAAAACTGTTTTTT.

This clonotype has more than one count but fewer than ten. The chain has TRBV7-9 and TRBJ2-3; 12 bases line up with TRBD2. Germline CDR1 and CDR2: SEHNR and FQNEAQ (reference sequence). V shed 0 bases, J shed 2 bases, and the junction held 6 bases outside the gene matches. The CDR3 sequence is 18 residues long. The CDR3 loop is CASSLARTSGTYTDTQYF. The DNA for the CDR3 is TGTGCCAGCAGCTTAGCTAGGACTAGCGGGACCTACACAGATACGCAGTATTTT. Based on the CDR3 plus reference TRBV7-9 and TRBJ2-3, the full variable domain is DTGVSQNPRHKITKRGQNVTFRCDPISEHNRLYWYRQTLGQGPEFLTYFQNEAQLEKSRLLSDRFSAERPKGSFSTLEIQRTEQGDSAMYLCASSLARTSGTYTDTQYFGPGTRLTVL.

The rearrangement links TRBV14 to TRBJ2-2, with 11 nucleotides matching TRBD2. V trimming: 1 base; J trimming: 4 bases; junction bases outside the gene matches: 5. This CDR3 is 17 amino acids long. The germline CDR1 and CDR2 sequences are SGHDN and FVKESK. CDR3 amino acids: CASSQALGLAATGELFF. The DNA of the CDR3 is TGTGCCAGCAGCCAAGCTTTGGGACTAGCGGCCACCGGGGAGCTGTTTTTT.

This clonotype was counted only a few times. A much larger clone lies a single base off, so this may be a read error. J is TRBJ2-5 and V is TRBV29-1; possibly TRBD1 or TRBD2 for D (5 bases each). This CDR3 spans 11 amino acids. V lost 0 bases and J 11 bases, leaving 10 bases between the germline ends. Germline lookup yields CDR1 SQVTM and CDR2 ANQGSEA. CDR3: CSVEDLGDQYF. CDR3 in DNA: TGCAGCGTTGAAGACCTGGGGGATCAGTACTTC.

The CDR3 bases are TGTGCCAGCAGTTCAGTGAGGGGAGCTTTCTTT. Translating it yields CASSSVRGAFF. The rearrangement links TRBV6-5 to TRBJ1-1, with D possibly being TRBD1 (5 bases). Trimming took off 4 bases at V and 10 bases at J, with 10 bases between the two ends. The germline CDR1 and CDR2 sequences are MNHEY and SVGAGI. There are 11 residues in the CDR3.

This chain connects TRBV6-1 to TRBJ2-2; 7 nucleotides match TRBD1. The CDR3 contains 13 residues. After removal of 6 bases from V and 8 bases from J, the junction contained 6 bases not matched to a gene. The V gene's germline CDR1 is MNHNS and CDR2 SASEGT. The CDR3 coding sequence is TGTGCCAGCAGAGAGGGGGCGGCTGGGGAGCTGTTTTTT. It encodes CASREGAAGELFF.

This clonotype was seen a few times. J is TRBJ1-4 and V is TRBV15, with D possibly matching TRBD1 (5 bases). V lost 1 base to trimming and J lost 0 bases, with 6 bases between them. Germline V gives CDR1 LNHNV, CDR2 YYDKDF (reference sequence). The CDR3 has 15 residues. Here the CDR3 DNA reads TGTGCCACCAGCAGAGCGACAGCAACTAATGAAAAACTGTTTTTT. Protein sequence: CATSRATATNEKLFF.

This clonotype was found a few times. The chain links TRBV9 to TRBJ2-3; 14 nucleotides agree with TRBD2. The V and J ends lost 0 bases and 4 bases, in that order; junction bases with no gene match: 10. Germline CDR1 SGDLS, CDR2 YYNGEE. The CDR3 spans 19 residues. DNA of the CDR3: TGTGCCAGCAGCGTAGGGGGACTAGCGGGAGTGTCATATGCAGATACGCAGTATTTT. It translates to CASSVGGLAGVSYADTQYF. The full variable domain, in which reference TRBV9 and TRBJ2-3 provide the parts outside the CDR3, is DSGVTQTPKHLITATGQRVTLRCSPRSGDLSVYWYQQSLDQGLQFLIQYYNGEERAKGNILERFSAQQFPDLHSELNLSSLELGDSALYFCASSVGGLAGVSYADTQYFGPGTRLTVL.

This clonotype was picked up a small number of times. The chain recombines TRBV28 with TRBJ2-1; D is unclear. Germline CDR1 MDHEN, CDR2 SYDVKM. The CDR3 extends over 14 amino acids. V lost 4 bases and J 10 bases, leaving 17 bases between the germline ends. The CDR3 loop reads CASSSMPRSREQFF. The CDR3 DNA is TGTGCCAGCAGTTCCATGCCGAGGAGTCGCGAGCAGTTCTTC.

V and J are TRBV7-2 and TRBJ1-2, with 8 bases that match TRBD1. The junction had 4 bases not matched to a gene; V was cut back by 5 bases and J by 8 bases. Germline values: CDR1 SGHTA, CDR2 FQGNSA. CDR3 length: 12 residues. CDR3 region: CASSDRTGGYTF. CDR3 nucleotide sequence: TGTGCCAGCAGCGACCGGACAGGGGGCTACACCTTC.

This sequence joins TRBV4-2 and TRBJ2-5, with D maybe TRBD2 (6 bases). V was shortened by 1 base and J by 0 bases, with 9 bases between the two germline ends. This CDR3 region has 15 residues. Per germline, CDR1 LGHNA and CDR2 YNFKEQ. The CDR3 reads CASSQGRGDQETQYF. The CDR3 nucleotides are TGTGCCAGCAGCCAAGGTCGCGGGGACCAAGAGACCCAGTACTTC.

The genes are TRBV7-6 and TRBJ2-7; maybe TRBD1 (6 bases). There are 18 residues in the CDR3. CDR1 SGHVS and CDR2 FNYEAQ come from the germline V gene. Trimming cost V 5 bases and J 3 bases, with 26 bases left between them. The CDR3: CASSHMRARGHRLYEQYF. For the CDR3, the DNA is TGTGCCAGCAGCCATATGAGGGCCAGGGGACATCGCCTCTACGAGCAGTACTTC.

The rearrangement joins TRBV5-1 to TRBJ2-4, with D maybe TRBD2 (5 bases). The V end lost 3 bases, the J end lost 5 bases, and 15 bases lay between the germline ends. CDR1 and CDR2 (germline): SGHRS, YFSETQ. This CDR3 comprises 15 residues. Written as DNA, the CDR3 is TGCGCCAGCAGCTCGCTCTCCCTGAGGGAAAACATTCAGTACTTC. Protein product: CASSSLSLRENIQYF.

Here the CDR3 reads CASSQVSNSLTDTQYF. The DNA for the CDR3 is TGTGCCAGCAGCCAAGTTAGTAACAGTCTCACAGATACGCAGTATTTT. This sequence joins TRBV4-2 and TRBJ2-3; no clear D. The V end was cut by 1 base, the J end by 2 bases, with 13 bases between. The CDR3 contains 16 residues. The V gene's germline CDR1 is LGHNA and CDR2 YNFKEQ.

This clonotype was observed a handful of times. The J gene is TRBJ2-1, the V gene TRBV24-1; 9 bases are a match to TRBD1. V shed 3 bases and J 13 bases; nucleotides not matched to a gene: 6. Looked up from germline, CDR1 is KGHDR and CDR2 is SFDVKD. The CDR3 contains 13 residues. CDR3 in amino acids: CATSDPPGQGQFF. The CDR3 nucleotides are TGTGCCACCAGTGATCCCCCGGGACAGGGCCAGTTCTTC.

This clonotype has more than one count but fewer than ten. V usage is TRBV12-3 or TRBV12-4 and J usage is TRBJ2-3, with D unclear. V lost 3 bases, J lost 0 bases, and 16 bases lay in between. The CDR3 has 17 residues. The CDR3: CASSLGLGAASTDTQYF. The CDR3 nucleotides are TGTGCCAGCAGTTTGGGTTTGGGTGCCGCTAGCACAGATACGCAGTATTTT.

A remark on this clonotype: One end of the junction is discordant with germline, which a read error may explain. The chain is built from TRBV4-2 and TRBJ2-1; no reliable D call. The CDR3 contains 16 residues. The V gene's germline CDR1 is LGHNA and CDR2 YNFKEQ. CDR3 in amino acids: CASSQDDPSSYDEQFF. The DNA for the CDR3 is TGTGCCAGCAGCCAAGATGACCCGAGCTCCTACGATGAGCAGTTCTTC.

This clonotype was recorded at least ten times. For the CDR3, the DNA is TGCGCCAGCAGCTTGGGACAGGGTTTTGAAAAACTGTTTTTT. Residues: CASSLGQGFEKLFF. The chain employs TRBV5-1 and TRBJ1-4; TRBD1 matches at 7 bases. With 0 bases clipped from V and 7 bases from J, the junction kept 3 bases outside the gene matches. This CDR3 comprises 14 residues. The germline gives CDR1 SGHRS, CDR2 YFSETQ.

The rearrangement links TRBV20-1 to TRBJ1-2; D remains ambiguous. The CDR3 has 13 amino acids. V gave up 6 bases and J gave up 1 base, with 12 bases separating them. Germline assignment: CDR1 DFQATT and CDR2 SNEGSKA (reference sequence). The CDR3 DNA sequence: TGCAGTGCCCAGCCAACAGTTAACTATGGCTACACCTTC. Its translation is CSAQPTVNYGYTF.

The rearrangement uses TRBV12-3 or TRBV12-4 and TRBJ1-1, with D hard to call. This CDR3 spans 16 amino acids. V lost 5 bases and J 0 bases, leaving 16 bases between the germline ends. This CDR3 is CASSHTRISLNTEAFF. The CDR3 DNA follows: TGTGCCAGCAGTCACACCCGCATTAGTTTGAACACTGAAGCTTTCTTT.

In its sample, this clonotype was seen a few times. The V and J genes are TRBV7-9 and TRBJ2-5; possibly TRBD2 for D (5 bases). Germline values: CDR1 SEHNR, CDR2 FQNEAQ (reference sequence). This CDR3 comprises 14 residues. Trimming removed 5 bases from V and 1 base from J, with 11 bases in between. The CDR3 loop is CASSPLDFQETQYF. CDR3 coding DNA: TGTGCCAGCAGCCCCCTGGACTTCCAAGAGACCCAGTACTTC.

The V call is TRBV6-5, the J call TRBJ1-2; 7 bases agree with TRBD1. The CDR3 has 18 amino acids. Trimming took 0 bases from V and 0 from J; bases not matched to a gene: 10. CDR1 MNHEY and CDR2 SVGAGI come from the germline V gene. The CDR3 nucleotides read TGTGCCAGCAGTTACTCGAGACAGGGTCCGAGAGCTAACTATGGCTACACCTTC. Amino acid sequence: CASSYSRQGPRANYGYTF.

V and J are TRBV29-1 and TRBJ1-2, with 7 bases that match TRBD1. Trimming removed 6 bases from V and 8 bases from J; junction bases left unmatched: 9. Germline V gene lookup returns CDR1 SQVTM and CDR2 ANQGSEA. This CDR3 is built from 12 residues. CDR3 bases: TGCAGCGTAGAGAAGGGGGCGAGGGGCTACACCTTC. Protein product: CSVEKGARGYTF.

This clonotype was seen a handful of times. V and J are TRBV20-1 and TRBJ2-6; D not resolved. The CDR3 is 17 amino acids. The V gene lost 0 bases and the J gene lost 1 base, with 13 bases spanning the gap. Germline V lookup: CDR1 DFQATT, CDR2 SNEGSKA (reference sequence). CDR3 DNA: TGCAGTGCTAGAGACGTCCTTTCAGCATCTGGGGCCAACGTCCTGACTTTC. It encodes CSARDVLSASGANVLTF.

The chain combines TRBV28 with TRBJ1-5; a weak D match, TRBD1 (6 bases). Germline V gives CDR1 MDHEN, CDR2 SYDVKM. CDR3 length: 14 residues. V lost 5 bases, J lost 7 bases, and 15 bases lay in between. CDR3 amino acids: CASSLDHREQPQHF. The CDR3 DNA sequence: TGTGCCAGCAGTCTAGACCACAGGGAACAGCCCCAGCATTTT.